This TCR beta chain came from a study of early stage breast cancer tumors. Overall study context: Most invasive tumors, about 80% of the 16, were ER+/PR+/HER2-. Overall study findings and caveats: Commonly generated sequences made up most enriched TCRB sequences shared between patients. Unsorted bulk genomic DNA sequencing lacked pairing and functional marker data.

Each sample had two DNA replicates, roughly 0.5 ug blood or 1.5 ug tissue. Repertoires were generated with immunoSEQ multiplex PCR, while TCRdb's copy carries only in-frame clones and drops some. The sample consists of about 20,000 clones, more than 75% of them appearing once. This clone showed up just once. Its antigen is unidentified. CDR1 is SGDLS, CDR2 YYNGEE, per germline. Trimming left V 1 base short and J 5 bases short, with 15 bases between. This CDR3 region has 15 residues. V is TRBV9 and J is TRBJ2-5; D gene uncertain. What was sequenced was blood. The sequence was obtained from a person between 60 and 69 years old with breast cancer. Here the CDR3 reads CASSVYPTPGETQYF. The CDR3 bases are TGTGCCAGCAGCGTATACCCGACCCCGGGCGAGACCCAGTACTTC.